Following are 20 T cell receptor beta chains from one sample sequenced in a study of T cells in Graves' hyperthyroidism and ophthalmopathy. TCR beta CDR3 regions were amplified from RNA transcripts. HTBI primers were employed in a first-round RT-PCR of the TCR CDR3. One entry per CDR3 protein results from TCRdb running MiXCR on the multiplex PCR reads. Of 400,000 to 600,000 distinct CDR3 sequences in the sample, about 16% were seen once. The sample comprised blood. Every receptor here comes from a woman in her twenties or thirties with Graves' ophthalmopathy.

The gene calls are TRBV28 and TRBJ2-3, with TRBD2 matching 10 bases. V lost 6 bases to trimming and J lost 5 bases; unmatched junction nucleotides: 17. Germline V gives CDR1 MDHEN, CDR2 SYDVKM. The CDR3 spans 18 residues. As DNA, the CDR3 is TGTGCCAGCAGCTCCCTAGCGGGAGAGGGGGGGAGAGGAGATACGCAGTATTTT. It specifies CASSSLAGEGGRGDTQYF.

This clonotype occurred a few times. This chain's CDR3 is CATSRGTANSPLHF. DNA for the CDR3: TGTGCCACCAGCAGAGGTACAGCAAATTCACCCCTCCACTTT. The chain recombines TRBV15 with TRBJ1-6, with D uncertain. Germline V gene data show CDR1 as LNHNV and CDR2 as YYDKDF (reference sequence). This CDR3 contains 14 residues. The V end lost 1 base, the J end lost 7 bases, and 8 bases lay between the germline ends.

This clonotype has a count of ten or more. The rearrangement links TRBV27 to TRBJ2-1, with TRBD2 identical over 11 bases. Germline lookup yields CDR1 MNHEY and CDR2 SMNVEV (reference sequence). The CDR3 spans 15 residues. V was clipped by 7 bases and J by 9 bases; unmatched bases: 11. The CDR3 DNA reads as TGTGCCAGCACCCACGGGCTAGCGGGAGGAGGTGAGCAGTTCTTC. It specifies CASTHGLAGGGEQFF.

This chain uses TRBV19 with TRBJ1-4; 7 bases agree with TRBD1. J lost 6 bases, V lost 5 bases, and 9 bases had no gene match. The CDR3 is made up of 15 amino acids. The germline CDR1 and CDR2 sequences are LNHDA and SQIVND (reference sequence). The CDR3 sequence is CASSPRTGGHEKLFF. The CDR3 region has the DNA TGTGCCAGTAGTCCGCGGACAGGCGGTCATGAAAAACTGTTTTTT.

This clonotype was seen many times. The chain carries TRBV28 and TRBJ2-3; a weak D match, TRBD1 (7 bases). CDR3 length equals 16 residues. The V gene's germline CDR1 is MDHEN and CDR2 SYDVKM. Between the trimmed V and J ends, which lost 3 bases and 6 bases, there was a span of 19 bases. CDR3 nucleotides: TGTGCCAGCAGTTTTTTGGGCCCAGGGGGGCTCGATACGCAGTATTTT. It specifies CASSFLGPGGLDTQYF.

This clonotype was recorded a few times. The rearrangement links TRBV28 to TRBJ1-3; D perhaps matches TRBD1 (5 bases). Germline lookup yields CDR1 MDHEN and CDR2 SYDVKM. CDR3 length equals 18 residues. V was cut by 2 bases and J by 0 bases, with 17 bases left in between. Here the CDR3 DNA reads TGTGCCAGCAGTTTAATAGGACACGTCGGAGACTCTGGAAACACCATATATTTT. Translating it yields CASSLIGHVGDSGNTIYF.

This clonotype was counted between two and nine times. V is TRBV4-1 and J is TRBJ1-1; D possibly corresponds to TRBD1 (5 bases). Germline-derived CDR1 and CDR2 are MGHRA and YSYEKL. This CDR3 spans 14 amino acids. V gave up 0 bases and J gave up 5 bases, with 10 bases separating them. CDR3 loop: CASSQERGLTEAFF. CDR3 nucleotide sequence: TGCGCCAGCAGCCAAGAAAGGGGCTTGACTGAAGCTTTCTTT.

Ten or more counts support this clonotype. This sequence joins TRBV20-1 and TRBJ2-7; D perhaps matches TRBD1 (6 bases). The V end was cut by 5 bases, the J end by 0 bases, with 8 bases between. CDR1 DFQATT and CDR2 SNEGSKA come from the germline V gene (reference sequence). CDR3 size: 12 residues. In DNA form, the CDR3 reads TGCAGTGCTCAGGACAGCTCCTACGAGCAGTACTTC. This translates into CSAQDSSYEQYF.

At least ten counts were recorded for this clonotype. The chain joins TRBV3-1 to TRBJ2-3; D is uncertain. Germline CDR1 LGHDT, CDR2 YNNKEL (reference sequence). The CDR3 covers 12 residues. Deletions cut 6 bases from V and 5 bases from J, with 9 bases between. The CDR3 reads CASRGLEDTQYF. Written as DNA, the CDR3 is TGTGCCAGCAGGGGGTTAGAAGATACGCAGTATTTT.

At least ten counts were recorded for this clonotype. The chain has TRBV20-1 and TRBJ2-5; TRBD2 matches 8 bases. There are 14 residues in the CDR3. Trimming at V came to 3 bases and at J to 4 bases, leaving 7 bases not matched to a gene. Per germline, CDR1 DFQATT and CDR2 SNEGSKA (reference sequence). CDR3 bases: TGCAGTGCTAGCATAACTAGCGGCTCAGAGACCCAGTACTTC. The encoded protein is CSASITSGSETQYF.

This clonotype appeared many times. This chain joins TRBV3-1 and TRBJ2-7; tentative D call: TRBD2 (6 bases). Trimming took 1 base from V and 0 from J, leaving 10 bases between them. CDR3 length: 15 residues. The germline V gene has CDR1 LGHDT and CDR2 YNNKEL (reference sequence). The CDR3 sequence: CASSQGRGYSYEQYF. In nucleotides, the CDR3 is TGTGCCAGCAGCCAAGGGAGGGGATACTCCTACGAGCAGTACTTC.

Remarks on this clonotype: One junction end disagrees with the germline gene, perhaps due to a read error. The chain employs TRBV6-1 and TRBJ1-1; unclear D gene. The CDR3 sequence is 13 residues long. Germline V gene lookup returns CDR1 MNHNS and CDR2 SASEGT. CDR3 DNA: TGTGCCGGCAGGAATTTCCGGGACACTGAAGCTTTCTTT. The encoded protein is CAGRNFRDTEAFF.

This clonotype was seen repeatedly, ten times or more. The chain is built from TRBV28 and TRBJ2-5; TRBD1 matches 8 bases. CDR1 is MDHEN and CDR2 is SYDVKM in the germline V gene. The CDR3 is 14 residues long. J lost 5 bases, V lost 2 bases, and 4 bases had no gene match. The CDR3 reads CASSLQGARETQYF. The CDR3 DNA is TGTGCCAGCAGTTTACAGGGGGCGCGGGAGACCCAGTACTTC.

This clonotype appeared many times. The chain recombines TRBV28 with TRBJ2-7, with 8 positions matching TRBD2. In germline, CDR1 is MDHEN, CDR2 SYDVKM. The CDR3 has 14 residues. Trimming cost V 3 bases and J 1 base; bases outside gene matches: 2. CDR3 residues: CASSLTSVSYEQYF. The DNA of the CDR3 is TGTGCCAGCAGTTTGACTAGCGTTTCCTACGAGCAGTACTTC. Full variable domain (rest looked up from reference TRBV28 and TRBJ2-7): DVKVTQSSRYLVKRTGEKVFLECVQDMDHENMFWYRQDPGLGLRLIYFSYDVKMKEKGDIPEGYSVSREKKERFSLILESASTNQTSMYLCASSLTSVSYEQYFGPGTRLTVT.

The CDR3 DNA reads TGTGCCAGCAGTGCCGGGGAGACCGGGGAGCTGTTTTTT. It translates to CASSAGETGELFF. The J gene is TRBJ2-2, the V gene TRBV6-4, with D possibly matching TRBD2 (5 bases). The germline CDR1 and CDR2 sequences are MRHNA and SNTAGT. The CDR3 runs 13 residues. V lost 4 bases and J lost 5, with 8 bases in between.

This clonotype showed up just a few times. V gene TRBV6-2 or TRBV6-3 combines with J gene TRBJ1-5; D uncertain. Trimming took 2 bases from V and 3 from J, leaving 11 bases between them. CDR1 is MNHEY, CDR2 SVGEGT, per germline. The CDR3 consists of 15 residues. DNA for the CDR3: TGTGCCAGCAGTTACCCGGGCAACCACAATCAGCCCCAGCATTTT. This encodes CASSYPGNHNQPQHF.

V gene TRBV7-8 combines with J gene TRBJ1-2; 8 bases are a match to TRBD1. The CDR3 sequence is 15 residues long. Germline V gives CDR1 SGHVS, CDR2 FQNEAQ. V lost 5 bases, J lost 2 bases, and 7 bases stayed unmatched. The CDR3 DNA sequence: TGTGCCAGCAGCCCAGGACAGGGACTCAACTATGGCTACACCTTC. Amino acids: CASSPGQGLNYGYTF.

This clonotype was found many times. The V call is TRBV28, the J call TRBJ1-1; the D gene is possibly TRBD1 (5 bases). Trimming cost V 3 bases and J 7 bases, with 12 bases left between them. This CDR3 comprises 13 residues. The germline V gene encodes CDR1 MDHEN and CDR2 SYDVKM. The CDR3 is CASSLGTGLEAFF. CDR3 coding DNA: TGTGCCAGCAGTTTGGGGACCGGCCTTGAAGCTTTCTTT.

There are many counts of this clonotype. J is TRBJ1-4 and V is TRBV28; D is undetermined. The CDR3 sequence is 15 residues long. V was clipped by 2 bases and J by 8 bases, with 15 bases between them. Per germline, CDR1 MDHEN and CDR2 SYDVKM. CDR3 bases: TGTGCCAGCAGTTTAGCGGGCGGAGGAAGGGAAAAACTGTTTTTT. Translating it yields CASSLAGGGREKLFF.

This clonotype was detected a few times. The chain couples TRBV6-2 or TRBV6-3 to TRBJ2-7; possibly TRBD1 or TRBD2 for D (5 bases each). The CDR3 is 15 amino acids. Germline values: CDR1 MNHEY, CDR2 SVGEGT. Trimming removed 1 base from V and 0 bases from J, with 10 bases in between. The chain's CDR3 is CASSYWSGSSYEQYF. In DNA form, the CDR3 reads TGTGCCAGCAGTTACTGGTCAGGGAGCTCCTACGAGCAGTACTTC.